What follows are 9 T cell receptor beta chains derived from one specimen sequenced in a study of control samples from healthy donors and cancer patients. Some clones are missing from TCRdb's copy, which holds only in-frame ones; the method was immunoSEQ multiplex PCR. The table shows 150,000 to 200,000 clones, with 85% to 90% occurring only once. Sequencing input: blood. The receptors shown here come from a woman in her 50s in good health.

The chain carries TRBV27 and TRBJ1-1; D might be TRBD1 (6 bases). V shed 8 bases and J shed 8 bases, with 21 bases lying between them. From germline, CDR1 is MNHEY and CDR2 SMNVEV (reference sequence). The CDR3 covers 14 residues. CDR3 loop: CASYVAGTTKEAFF. CDR3 bases: TGTGCCAGCTACGTGGCAGGGACAACTAAAGAAGCTTTCTTT.

The V gene is TRBV3-1 (or the pseudogene TRBV3-2), the J gene TRBJ2-2, with a weak D call TRBD2 (5 bases). CDR1 is LGHDT, CDR2 YNNKEL, per germline (reference sequence). This CDR3 has 16 amino acids. Trimming took off 3 bases at V and 0 bases at J, with 11 bases between the two ends. The DNA for the CDR3 is TGTGCCAGCAGCCATCGCGGGTCGTCGAACACCGGGGAGCTGTTTTTT. Amino acid sequence: CASSHRGSSNTGELFF.

V and J are TRBV19 and TRBJ2-5; D is undetermined. Germline V gives CDR1 LNHDA, CDR2 SQIVND (reference sequence). Trimming stripped 9 bases from V and 14 bases from J, with 25 bases between. CDR3 size: 13 residues. CDR3: CASNPRPGPGLYF. In nucleotides, the CDR3 is TGTGCCAGCAACCCCCGACCGGGCCCTGGCCTCTACTTC.

V and J are TRBV6-4 and TRBJ1-6; D is unclear. V was pared by 2 bases and J by 10 bases, with 9 bases between. The V gene's germline CDR1 is MRHNA and CDR2 SNTAGT. CDR3 length: 13 amino acids. The CDR3 bases are TGTGCCAGCAGTGACGGCCATGGCTCACCCCTCCACTTT. Translating gives CASSDGHGSPLHF.

The chain joins TRBV9 to TRBJ1-2, with a possible D match to TRBD1 (6 bases). The CDR3 runs to 17 residues. Between the trimmed V and J ends, which lost 0 bases and 8 bases, there was a span of 23 bases. Germline CDR1 reads SGDLS; CDR2 reads YYNGEE. This CDR3 is CASSVAESGTKLWGYTF. The DNA of the CDR3 is TGTGCCAGCAGCGTAGCTGAGTCCGGGACAAAGCTGTGGGGCTACACCTTC.

V gene TRBV11-1 combines with J gene TRBJ2-7, with a possible D match to TRBD2 (5 bases). This CDR3 region has 16 residues. Germline V gene lookup returns CDR1 SGHAT and CDR2 FQDESV (reference sequence). V shed 5 bases and J shed 2 bases, with 19 bases lying between them. This chain's CDR3 is CASSGGRDSSTYEQYF. For the CDR3, the DNA is TGTGCCAGCAGCGGAGGTAGGGATTCGAGTACCTACGAGCAGTACTTC. The complete variable domain, with remaining parts taken from reference TRBV11-1 and TRBJ2-7, reads EAEVAQSPRYKITEKSQAVAFWCDPISGHATLYWYRQILGQGPELLVQFQDESVVDDSQLPKDRFSAERLKGVDSTLKIQPAELGDSAMYLCASSGGRDSSTYEQYFGPGTRLTVT.

Comments on this clone: This sample includes further DNA sequences coding for the same CDR3. V is TRBV9 and J is TRBJ2-5, with D maybe TRBD2 (6 bases). The V end lost 0 bases, the J end lost 1 base, and 7 bases lay between the germline ends. The CDR3 is 14 amino acids. Germline V gene data show CDR1 as SGDLS and CDR2 as YYNGEE. The CDR3 spells CASSVAGGQETQYF. CDR3 coding DNA: TGTGCCAGCAGCGTAGCCGGGGGCCAAGAGACCCAGTACTTC.

The chain joins TRBV3-1 (or the pseudogene TRBV3-2) to TRBJ1-2; D unresolved. Germline CDR1 and CDR2: LGHDT and YNNKEL (reference sequence). V was pared by 1 base and J by 7 bases, with 7 bases between. This CDR3 is 12 amino acids long. CDR3 residues: CASSQGGIGYTF. CDR3 nucleotide sequence: TGTGCCAGCAGCCAAGGCGGTATTGGCTACACCTTC.

This clone was picked up a small number of times. The gene calls are TRBV5-1 and TRBJ1-2, with 7 bases matching TRBD1. This CDR3 is built from 16 residues. V trimming: 0 bases; J trimming: 4 bases; junction bases outside the gene matches: 9. Germline values: CDR1 SGHRS, CDR2 YFSETQ. CDR3: CASSLGRQGWSYGYTF. Here the CDR3 DNA reads TGCGCCAGCAGCTTGGGCCGACAGGGTTGGAGCTATGGCTACACCTTC.